The subject of this entry is one T cell receptor beta chain. Its antigen is still unknown. Within one base of it there is no much larger clone, and no base qualities were kept. Including the terminal cysteine and phenylalanine, the CDR3 comprises 13 residues. Solely the CDR3 DNA is kept, with 39 bases framed from the first base. For this chain, trimming is 5 bases at the V end and 6 bases at the J end, and the number of junction bases without a gene match is 8. The germline V gene (reference sequence) sets CDR1 to SGHNT and CDR2 to YYREEE. The source of the sample is a study of blood T cell repertoires in COVID-19 (dated by TCRdb to between 2020 and 2021). Background on the whole study: The collaborator samples originated in the United States, Italy and Spain and spanned the acute and convalescent phases of COVID-19. The prospective study material was composed of cDNA or gDNA derived from T cells, B-cell-depleted T cells, or PBMCs. Subjects who had been exposed to COVID-19, were actively infected with it, or had recovered from it provided the deeply sampled blood TCRbeta repertoires that made up the dataset. The repertoires were made available in a free public database intended to serve as a resource for research on the immune response to SARS-CoV-2. The samples were drawn from the first 160 participants of the ongoing ImmuneRACE study and from 1,254 subjects provided by 6 global collaborators. The sample metadata nearly always contained a de-identified subject ID, COVID-19 status, age in years and sex. Where available, HLA class I and class II types were taken from metadata supplied by the sample provider and were not determined by assay-based typing.

Whole blood was collected in K2EDTA tubes by collaborating institutions according to the institutions' own protocols. For TCRbeta analysis, collaborators shipped samples in one of three forms: frozen whole blood, isolated PBMCs, or DNA extracted from either of those sample types. TCRbeta CDR3 regions were amplified from genomic DNA using the immunoSEQ Assay, a bias-controlled multiplex PCR. The study's processing was this. Nucleated cell counts per sample were estimated from amplification of reference gene primers within the assay. To quantify the absolute abundance of each unique TCRbeta CDR3 rearrangement, sequence reads were collapsed and filtered. Productive Simpson clonality was computed per sample as the square root of Simpson's diversity index over productive rearrangements. This immuneACCESS table, as held by TCRdb, lists in-frame sequences with V and J called but not all clones. Of the missing ones, under half trace to an unresolved V gene in checked studies; the others have no known cause. V and J calls plus clone size are reproduced from that table; the DNA served to infer D and trimming. This sample holds 70,000 to 90,000 clones; approximately 87% were observed only once. The top ten clonotypes cover roughly 18% of the sample.

What the authors observed across the whole study: How much clinical and demographic metadata was included differed by source and by participant, and the metadata was provided uncurated.

This TCR derives from an elderly woman with acute or convalescent COVID-19. The sequencing input was peripheral blood. The rearranged chain carries TRBV5-4 and TRBJ2-7; 7 nucleotides in the junction match TRBD2. The CDR3 reads CASRDEWGGEQYF. The nucleotide sequence is TGTGCCAGCAGGGACGAATGGGGGGGCGAGCAGTACTTC.